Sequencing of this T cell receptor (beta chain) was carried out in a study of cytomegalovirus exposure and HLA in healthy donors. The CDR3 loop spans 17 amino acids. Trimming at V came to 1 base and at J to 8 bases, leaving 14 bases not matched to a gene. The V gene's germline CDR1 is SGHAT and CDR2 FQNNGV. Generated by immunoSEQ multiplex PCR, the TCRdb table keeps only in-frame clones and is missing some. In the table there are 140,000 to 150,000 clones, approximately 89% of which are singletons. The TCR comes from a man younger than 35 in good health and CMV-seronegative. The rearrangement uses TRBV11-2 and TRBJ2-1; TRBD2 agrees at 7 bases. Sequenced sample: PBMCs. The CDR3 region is CASSLVGLAGVPDEQFF. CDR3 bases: TGTGCCAGCAGCTTAGTCGGGCTGGCGGGAGTACCGGATGAGCAGTTCTTC.